The T cell receptor (beta chain) described here comes from a study of CD8+CD57+ T cells in acquired aplastic anemia. TCR beta VDJ and CDR3 profiling used genomic DNA as template. From the reads, TCRdb called clonotypes with MiXCR, one entry per CDR3 protein. The repertoire consists of about 160,000 distinct CDR3 sequences, with around 45% occurring once and the leading ten covering 1.1%. CDR1 SGHAT and CDR2 FQNNGV come from the germline V gene. The V end was cut by 2 bases, the J end by 0 bases, with 14 bases between. This CDR3 is 16 amino acids long. This chain connects TRBV11-2 to TRBJ2-7, with a weak D call TRBD1 (5 bases). What was sequenced was sorted CD4+, CD8+, or CD8+CD57+ T cells (not recorded which) from PBMCs. The clonotype was recovered from a human donor in good health. In nucleotides, the CDR3 is TGTGCCAGCAGCTTACAGGGTTCTCTTTCCTCCTACGAGCAGTACTTC. Its protein product is CASSLQGSLSSYEQYF. The entire variable domain, with the rest obtained from reference TRBV11-2 and TRBJ2-7, is as follows: EAGVAQSPRYKIIEKRQSVAFWCNPISGHATLYWYQQILGQGPKLLIQFQNNGVVDDSQLPKDRFSAERLKGVDSTLKIQPAKLEDSAVYLCASSLQGSLSSYEQYFGPGTRLTVT.